These 20 T cell receptor beta chains were sequenced from one sample in a study of cytomegalovirus exposure and HLA in healthy donors. Both 60 Vbeta primers and 13 Jbeta primers went into the PCR. TCRdb's copy holds only in-frame clones and misses some; the assay was immunoSEQ multiplex PCR. The sample lists about 170,000 clones; roughly 84% were seen once. Sequencing input: PBMCs. The receptor set was obtained from a boy between 2 and 10 years old in good health and CMV-seronegative.

Only a few counts were recorded for this clone. The J gene is TRBJ2-3, the V gene TRBV4-3; TRBD2 agrees at 10 bases. Unmatched junction bases numbered 3, after V lost 1 base and J lost 5 bases. Germline V CDR1 and CDR2: LGHNA, YSLEER. The CDR3 has 15 residues. The CDR3, as DNA: TGCGCCAGCAGCCAAGGGACTAGCGGACGAGATACGCAGTATTTT. This translates into CASSQGTSGRDTQYF.

The J gene is TRBJ1-2, the V gene TRBV12-5; TRBD1 might be the D (6 bases). The CDR3 has 16 residues. The V end was cut by 5 bases, the J end by 8 bases, with 24 bases between. Germline V CDR1 and CDR2: LGHNT, FRNRAP. The CDR3 nucleotides are TGTGCTAGTGGTGCCCCCCCGGGACAAAGAGAGTGGGGCTACACCTTC. The encoded protein is CASGAPPGQREWGYTF.

This rearrangement joins TRBV11-3 to TRBJ2-1; 9 nucleotides align to TRBD2. J gave up 5 bases and V 1 base, and 9 bases lay outside the gene matches. The CDR3 runs to 17 residues. From germline, CDR1 is SGHNT and CDR2 YENEEA. CDR3: CASSLGGSGGTNNEQFF. The CDR3 DNA reads as TGTGCCAGCAGCTTAGGAGGTAGCGGGGGTACGAACAATGAGCAGTTCTTC.

V usage is TRBV5-1 and J usage is TRBJ2-3, with D maybe TRBD1 (5 bases). Germline assignment: CDR1 SGHRS and CDR2 YFSETQ. This CDR3 has 15 amino acids. The V end was cut by 2 bases, the J end by 2 bases, with 12 bases between. DNA for the CDR3: TGCGCCAGCAGCTTATCCCAGGGTTACACAGATACGCAGTATTTT. Residues: CASSLSQGYTDTQYF.

The chain couples TRBV4-1 to TRBJ2-1; 8 nucleotides align to TRBD2. CDR3 length: 15 amino acids. Trimming at V came to 4 bases and at J to 3 bases, leaving 5 bases not matched to a gene. Germline CDR1 reads MGHRA; CDR2 reads YSYEKL. CDR3 bases: TGCGCCAGCAGCCTAGAGCGGGGGAACTACAATGAGCAGTTCTTC. It encodes CASSLERGNYNEQFF.

V and J are TRBV7-2 and TRBJ1-2, with unresolved D. Deletions cut 1 base from V and 0 bases from J, with 12 bases between. In germline, CDR1 is SGHTA, CDR2 FQGNSA. The CDR3 contains 16 residues. The CDR3, as DNA: TGTGCCAGCAGCTTAGGCCCCCCCAGTTCTAACTATGGCTACACCTTC. Protein sequence: CASSLGPPSSNYGYTF.

This chain uses TRBV4-1 with TRBJ2-1; TRBD2 matches at 11 bases. V shed 0 bases, J shed 12 bases, and the junction held 13 bases outside the gene matches. The CDR3 has 17 amino acids. CDR1 is MGHRA and CDR2 is YSYEKL in the germline V gene. The CDR3 nucleotides are TGCGCCAGCAGCCAAGATCCCCCCCTAGCGGGAGGAGTCAGGCAGTTCTTC. Its protein product is CASSQDPPLAGGVRQFF.

The chain links TRBV7-9 to TRBJ1-2; 10 nucleotides match TRBD1. Germline V lookup: CDR1 SEHNR, CDR2 FQNEAQ (reference sequence). The length of the CDR3 is 14 residues. The J segment lost 3 bases and the V segment lost 6 bases, leaving 4 bases of the junction unmatched. The CDR3 loop reads CASRPDRGDYGYTF. The CDR3 nucleotides are TGTGCCAGCAGACCGGACAGGGGGGACTATGGCTACACCTTC.

The chain joins TRBV11-2 to TRBJ1-2; TRBD1 is a possible D gene (5 bases). Germline lookup yields CDR1 SGHAT and CDR2 FQNNGV. The CDR3 extends over 16 amino acids. The V end lost 6 bases, the J end lost 0 bases, and 17 bases lay between the germline ends. The CDR3 DNA sequence: TGTGCCAGCAGAGACGACCGACAGAGATCTAACTATGGCTACACCTTC. Translated, it gives CASRDDRQRSNYGYTF.

CDR3 sequence reads: CASSWTGPGNTEAFF. CDR3 in DNA: TGTGCCAGCAGTTGGACAGGGCCAGGGAACACTGAAGCTTTCTTT. This rearrangement joins TRBV6-5 to TRBJ1-1, with TRBD1 matching 8 bases. From germline, CDR1 is MNHEY and CDR2 SVGAGI. This CDR3 spans 15 amino acids. J was trimmed by 1 base and V by 4 bases; bases with no gene match: 5.

The V gene is TRBV7-6, the J gene TRBJ2-2; 8 positions agree with TRBD1. The CDR3 totals 14 residues. Germline V gives CDR1 SGHVS, CDR2 FNYEAQ. J was trimmed by 4 bases and V by 8 bases; bases with no gene match: 6. The CDR3 is CASERTGSTGELFF. The CDR3 bases are TGTGCCAGCGAACGGACAGGGTCCACCGGGGAGCTGTTTTTT.

The chain has TRBV11-2 and TRBJ2-1; TRBD2 aligns across 11 bases. This CDR3 has 17 residues. J was trimmed by 4 bases and V by 5 bases; bases with no gene match: 10. Per the germline V gene, CDR1 is SGHAT and CDR2 is FQNNGV. The CDR3, as DNA: TGTGCCAGCAGCCCAAGCCCACTAGCGGGAGCTTACAATGAGCAGTTCTTC. This translates into CASSPSPLAGAYNEQFF.

The CDR3 protein is CASSRRGVDNEQFF. The CDR3, as DNA: TGTGCCAGCTCACGCAGGGGAGTGGACAATGAGCAGTTCTTC. The rearrangement uses TRBV18 and TRBJ2-1; TRBD1 might be the D (6 bases). V was pared by 4 bases and J by 5 bases, with 12 bases between. The germline V gene encodes CDR1 KGHSH and CDR2 LQKENI. The CDR3 sequence is 14 residues long.

V usage is TRBV15 and J usage is TRBJ2-7; D remains unclear. Between the trimmed V and J ends, which lost 3 bases and 6 bases, there was a span of 9 bases. In germline, CDR1 is LNHNV, CDR2 YYDKDF (reference sequence). CDR3 length: 12 residues. The CDR3 coding sequence is TGTGCCACCAGCAGCCCCCGCGGCGAGCAGTACTTC. Its protein product is CATSSPRGEQYF.

This clone has a single count. Within the sample, other DNA sequences also encode this same CDR3. This chain joins TRBV7-9 and TRBJ1-1; D perhaps matches TRBD1 (5 bases). Trimming shortened V by 6 bases and J by 1 base, and 9 bases separated the two germline ends. Germline CDR1 SEHNR, CDR2 FQNEAQ (reference sequence). CDR3 length equals 13 residues. CDR3 sequence: CASSPTGNTEAFF. CDR3 nucleotide sequence: TGTGCCAGCAGTCCTACAGGGAACACTGAAGCTTTCTTT.

Notes on this clone: The junction differs from germline at one of its ends, possibly a read error. V gene TRBV4-2 combines with J gene TRBJ1-1; D is ambiguous. This CDR3 has 15 amino acids. Germline loops: CDR1 LGHNA, CDR2 YNFKEQ. The CDR3 protein is CASSQEISLNPEAFF. Written as DNA, the CDR3 is TGTGCCAGCAGCCAAGAGATTTCACTGAACCCTGAAGCTTTCTTT.

The chain links TRBV25-1 to TRBJ2-1; D is perhaps TRBD2 (5 bases). The germline V gene has CDR1 MGHDK and CDR2 SYGVNS. Trimming left V 1 base short and J 3 bases short, with 7 bases between. The CDR3 loop spans 14 amino acids. The CDR3 DNA reads as TGTGCCAGCAGTGAATTGAGGGACTACAATGAGCAGTTCTTC. It translates to CASSELRDYNEQFF.

The chain recombines TRBV9 with TRBJ2-3, with TRBD1 identical over 9 bases. This CDR3 is built from 16 residues. Per the germline V gene, CDR1 is SGDLS and CDR2 is YYNGEE. J was trimmed by 3 bases and V by 2 bases; bases with no gene match: 7. CDR3 sequence: CASSVSRDRATDTQYF. CDR3 bases: TGTGCCAGCAGCGTCTCCCGGGACAGGGCTACAGATACGCAGTATTTT.

The chain employs TRBV30 and TRBJ1-1, with D perhaps TRBD1 (6 bases). The CDR3 consists of 12 residues. Germline CDR1 and CDR2: GTSNPN and SVGIG (reference sequence). V lost 4 bases and J lost 0, with 6 bases in between. The CDR3 nucleotides are TGTGCCTGGACAGGGGTGAACACTGAAGCTTTCTTT. Protein product: CAWTGVNTEAFF. The whole variable domain, remainder taken from reference TRBV30 and TRBJ1-1, is SQTIHQWPATLVQPVGSPLSLECTVEGTSNPNLYWYRQAAGRGLQLLFYSVGIGQISSEVPQNLSASRPQDRQFILSSKKLLLSDSGFYLCAWTGVNTEAFFGQGTRLTVV.

The DNA for the CDR3 is TGTGCCAGCAGCCCCGGACTAGCGGGAATGAGCTCCTACAATGAGCAGTTCTTC. This sequence encodes CASSPGLAGMSSYNEQFF. This chain uses TRBV5-6 with TRBJ2-1; TRBD2 aligns across 12 bases. Losses at the gene ends were 4 bases for V and 0 bases for J; bases not matched to a gene: 8. CDR3 length: 18 residues. Germline CDR1 SGHDT, CDR2 YYEEEE. Using reference TRBV5-6 and TRBJ2-1 for the parts outside the CDR3, the full variable domain is DAGVTQSPTHLIKTRGQQVTLRCSPKSGHDTVSWYQQALGQGPQFIFQYYEEEERQRGNFPDRFSGHQFPNYSSELNVNALLLGDSALYLCASSPGLAGMSSYNEQFFGPGTRLTVL.